This TCR beta chain derives from a study of identical twins. A universal primer site was incorporated via template switching, and the cDNA contained unique molecular identifiers. TCRdb re-analysed the 5' RACE reads in MiXCR, keeping a single row per CDR3 protein. Here the sample spans about 210,000 distinct CDR3 sequences, less than 10% being singletons. Only healthy Caucasians were included as donors. This clonotype has ten or more counts. The target antigen is unknown. A read error may produce the germline difference seen at one junction end. Study outcomes and limitations: Donors were not followed over many years; analysis was cross-sectional. For out-of-frame alpha sequences shared by twins, low generation probability was in excess.

Germline V gives CDR1 SGHRS, CDR2 YFSETQ. This CDR3 contains 13 residues. The source is a woman aged 18-35 years in good health. The material sequenced was memory (CD45RO+) T cells sorted from blood. The chain uses TRBV5-1 and TRBJ2-7; possibly TRBD2 for D (5 bases). CDR3 DNA: TGTGCCAGCAGTTTGGAGGTCTCCTACGAGCAGTACTTC. It codes for CASSLEVSYEQYF. Filled out from reference TRBV5-1 and TRBJ2-7, the complete variable domain reads KAGVTQTPRYLIKTRGQQVTLSCSPISGHRSVSWYQQTPGQGLQFLFEYFSETQRNKGNFPGRFSGRQFSNSRSEMNVSTLELGDSALYLCASSLEVSYEQYFGPGTRLTVT.